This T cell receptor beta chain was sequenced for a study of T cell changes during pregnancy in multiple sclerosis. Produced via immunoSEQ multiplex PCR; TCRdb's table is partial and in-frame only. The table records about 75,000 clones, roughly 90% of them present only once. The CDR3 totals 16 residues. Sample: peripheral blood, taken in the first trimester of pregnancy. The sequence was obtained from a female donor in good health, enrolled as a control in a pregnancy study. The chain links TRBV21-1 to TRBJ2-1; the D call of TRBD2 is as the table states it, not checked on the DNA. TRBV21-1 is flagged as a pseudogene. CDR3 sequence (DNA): TGTGCCAGCAGCAAACTACTAGCGGGGGCTGACAATGAGCAGTTCTTC. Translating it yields CASSKLLAGADNEQFF.